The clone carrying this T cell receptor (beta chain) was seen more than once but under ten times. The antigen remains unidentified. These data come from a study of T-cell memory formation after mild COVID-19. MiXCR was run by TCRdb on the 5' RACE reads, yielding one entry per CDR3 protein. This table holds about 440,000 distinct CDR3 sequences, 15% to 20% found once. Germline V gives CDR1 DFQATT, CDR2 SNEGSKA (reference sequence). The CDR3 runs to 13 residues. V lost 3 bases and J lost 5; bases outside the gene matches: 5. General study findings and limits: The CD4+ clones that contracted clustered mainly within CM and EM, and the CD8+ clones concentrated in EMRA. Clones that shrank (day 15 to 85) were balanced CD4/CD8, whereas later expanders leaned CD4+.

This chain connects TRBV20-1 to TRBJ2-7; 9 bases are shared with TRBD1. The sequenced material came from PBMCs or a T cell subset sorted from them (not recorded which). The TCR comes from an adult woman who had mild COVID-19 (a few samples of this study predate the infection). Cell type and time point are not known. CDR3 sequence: CSARRDRVNEQYF. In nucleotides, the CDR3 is TGCAGTGCTAGGCGGGACAGGGTAAACGAGCAGTACTTC.